The 7 T cell receptor beta chains presented below share a single source sample, sequenced in a study of cytomegalovirus exposure and HLA in healthy donors. This PCR relied on a set of 60 Vbeta primers and 13 Jbeta primers. This table comes from immunoSEQ multiplex PCR, and its TCRdb copy is limited to in-frame clones, with some not included. This repertoire shows about 77,000 clones, around 78% found once; its top ten account for about 3.5%. Source material: PBMCs. All receptors come from a man in his forties in good health and CMV-seronegative.

In DNA, the CDR3 is TGTGCCAGCAGACAGGGGGAGACCCAGTACTTC. Its translation: CASRQGETQYF. The rearrangement links TRBV7-2 to TRBJ2-5; 7 bases line up with TRBD1. Germline assignment: CDR1 SGHTA and CDR2 FQGNSA. The CDR3 has 11 residues. The ends lost 6 bases at V and 5 bases at J; junction bases unmatched: 0.

The chain joins TRBV7-2 to TRBJ2-5; D unresolved. Germline V gene sequence: CDR1 SGHTA, CDR2 FQGNSA. The CDR3 contains 13 residues. With 4 bases removed from V and 5 bases from J, the gap between germline ends came to 11 bases. CDR3 sequence reads: CASSSLGLETQYF. CDR3 in DNA: TGTGCCAGCAGCTCCCTTGGGCTGGAGACCCAGTACTTC.

The rearrangement uses TRBV28 and TRBJ1-2; D is possibly TRBD1 (6 bases). V dropped 6 bases and J dropped 2 bases, with 10 bases sitting between them. This CDR3 is built from 13 residues. Germline V lookup: CDR1 MDHEN, CDR2 SYDVKM. CDR3 DNA: TGTGCCAGCAGGGTGGACAGAAACTATGGCTACACCTTC. This gives the protein CASRVDRNYGYTF.

The gene calls are TRBV6-5 and TRBJ2-7, with 7 bases aligning to TRBD1. CDR1 is MNHEY, CDR2 SVGAGI, per germline. The ends lost 8 bases at V and 6 bases at J; junction bases unmatched: 13. CDR3 length: 14 amino acids. CDR3 nucleotides: TGTGCCAGCGGACGAACAGGGGACAGCAGCGAGCAGTACTTC. Protein product: CASGRTGDSSEQYF.

This clone came up a few times. In nucleotides, the CDR3 is TGTGCCAGTAGTAAGCGTGGACAGGAACACTATGGCTACACCTTC. Its translation is CASSKRGQEHYGYTF. The chain combines TRBV19 with TRBJ1-2; 7 bases line up with TRBD1. This CDR3 contains 15 residues. Germline V gene lookup returns CDR1 LNHDA and CDR2 SQIVND (reference sequence). With V trimmed by 4 bases and J by 3 bases, 8 bases remained unmatched.

The chain couples TRBV30 to TRBJ1-4, with 8 bases fitting TRBD1. There are 18 residues in the CDR3. After removal of 0 bases from V and 0 bases from J, the junction contained 9 bases not matched to a gene. CDR1 GTSNPN and CDR2 SVGIG come from the germline V gene (reference sequence). CDR3 residues: CAWSVQRAGGSTNEKLFF. CDR3 nucleotide sequence: TGTGCCTGGAGTGTACAGAGGGCAGGGGGCTCAACTAATGAAAAACTGTTTTTT.

DNA for the CDR3: TGCGCCAGCAGCTTGGTAGGGTCCCGAGGGGAAAAACTGTTTTTT. Translating it yields CASSLVGSRGEKLFF. The V call is TRBV5-1, the J call TRBJ1-4; D is ambiguous. Trimming left V 0 bases short and J 8 bases short, with 14 bases between. The V gene's germline CDR1 is SGHRS and CDR2 YFSETQ. The CDR3 sequence is 15 residues long.